One T cell receptor (beta chain) is described in this entry. The target antigen is unknown. Germline V gene lookup returns CDR1 SNHLY and CDR2 FYNNEI. V lost 4 bases, J lost 5 bases, and 11 bases lay in between. This CDR3 has 13 residues. This record belongs to a study of beta chain features in type 1 diabetes. On the study more broadly: Examination spanned approximately 110 million sorted cells from all samples. Study results and caveats: There was a moderate but significant shortening of TCRB CDR3s in all four CD4+ subsets of Type 1 diabetes patients.

Via the markers CD45RO/CCR7/CD25/CD127/CD95/CD27, stem cell-like memory, regulatory, central memory and naive CD4+ cells were sorted. Of the isolated RNA, all was reverse transcribed, and so the sequenced material was expressed TCRB transcripts. Measured with immunoSEQ multiplex PCR; TCRdb has only the in-frame clones, and not every one. Of hundreds of thousands of clones detected, 13% appear once; the ten largest clones hold about 0.02%. The V gene is TRBV2, the J gene TRBJ2-5, with D perhaps TRBD1 (6 bases). This TCR was recovered from a man younger than 35 with type 1 diabetes. The specimen sequenced was naive CD4+ T cells from blood. The CDR3 sequence is CASSGRGRETQYF. CDR3 nucleotides: TGTGCCAGCAGTGGCAGGGGTAGGGAGACCCAGTACTTC.